This TCR beta chain is from a study of T cells in Graves' hyperthyroidism and ophthalmopathy. Study information: Peripheral blood sampling occurred at initial diagnosis, before any treatment. Study-wide points: The model made its ophthalmopathy prediction, and onset followed a median about 6 months later. Using 13 V-J features, a model discriminated ophthalmopathy from stable hyperthyroidism.

On the basis of clinical symptoms, serum thyroxine and TRAb, thyroid ultrasound and orbital computed tomography, diagnoses were made. The CDR3 length is 15 residues. Germline V gives CDR1 ENHRY, CDR2 SYGVKD. A few counts support this clonotype. Its target is not known. A much larger clone is a single base away; this may be a read error. The source material, RNA transcripts, was used to amplify TCR beta CDR3 regions. The study used the HTBI primer set for a first-round RT-PCR of the TCR CDR3. In TCRdb, the multiplex PCR reads were re-called with MiXCR into one record per CDR3 protein. The sample yields 600,000 to 700,000 distinct CDR3 sequences, under 15% seen once.

The TCR sequence derives from a woman in her thirties or forties with Graves' ophthalmopathy. The specimen sequenced was blood. The chain employs TRBV10-3 and TRBJ1-2, with 7 bases aligning to TRBD1. The CDR3, as DNA: TGTGCCATCAGTGAGACAGGGGCCGGCCAGAATGGCCACACCTTC. Amino acid sequence: CAISETGAGQNGHTF.